The sequence of this TCR beta chain was determined in a study of blood T cell repertoires in COVID-19. Study at large: Acute and convalescent COVID-19 samples came from the United States, Italy and Spain.

Authors' analysis steps: The authors estimated nucleated cell counts from reference gene primer amplification. Profiling relied on immunoSEQ multiplex PCR, and the TCRdb table lists in-frame clones only, not all of them. V, J and clone size were drawn from that table, and D and trimming were deduced from the DNA. The sample contains hundreds of thousands of clones, roughly 89% of which appear only once. The V gene's germline CDR1 is SGHDT and CDR2 YYEEEE. The CDR3 has 14 amino acids. V was pared by 0 bases and J by 10 bases, with 11 bases between. Recovery among Cohort 3 donors was established by two negative PCRs, clearance, or symptom resolution.

The specimen sequenced was PBMCs or T cells enriched from blood (not recorded which). This sequence was found in a man aged 40-49 years who had recovered from COVID-19. V usage is TRBV5-6 and J usage is TRBJ1-6, with no clear D. The CDR3: CASSLGSLSSPLHF. CDR3 sequence (DNA): TGTGCCAGCAGCTTGGGTTCCTTGTCCTCACCCCTCCACTTT.